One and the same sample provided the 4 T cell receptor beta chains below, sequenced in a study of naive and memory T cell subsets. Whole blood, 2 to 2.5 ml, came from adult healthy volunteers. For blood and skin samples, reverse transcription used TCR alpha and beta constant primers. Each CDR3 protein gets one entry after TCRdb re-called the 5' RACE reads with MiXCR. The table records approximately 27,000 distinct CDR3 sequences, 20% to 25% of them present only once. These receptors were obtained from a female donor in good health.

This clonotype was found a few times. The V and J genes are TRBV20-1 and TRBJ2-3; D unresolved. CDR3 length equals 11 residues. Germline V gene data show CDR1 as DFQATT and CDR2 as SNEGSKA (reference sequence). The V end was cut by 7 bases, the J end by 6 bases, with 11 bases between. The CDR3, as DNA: TGCAGTGGCACAAAGGATGATACGCAGTATTTT. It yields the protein CSGTKDDTQYF.

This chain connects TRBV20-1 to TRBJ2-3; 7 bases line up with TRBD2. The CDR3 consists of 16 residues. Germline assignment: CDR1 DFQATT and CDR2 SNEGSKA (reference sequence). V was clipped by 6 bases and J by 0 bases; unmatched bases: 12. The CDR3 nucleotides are TGCAGTGCCCTCGTCCGCGGGGGTACTAGCACAGATACGCAGTATTTT. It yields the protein CSALVRGGTSTDTQYF.

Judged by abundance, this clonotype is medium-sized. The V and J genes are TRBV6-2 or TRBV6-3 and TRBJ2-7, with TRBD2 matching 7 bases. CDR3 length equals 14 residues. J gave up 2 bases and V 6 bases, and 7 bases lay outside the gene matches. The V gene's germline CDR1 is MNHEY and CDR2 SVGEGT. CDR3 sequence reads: CASSLADGPYEQYF. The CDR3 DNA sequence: TGTGCCAGCAGCCTAGCGGACGGACCCTACGAGCAGTACTTC.

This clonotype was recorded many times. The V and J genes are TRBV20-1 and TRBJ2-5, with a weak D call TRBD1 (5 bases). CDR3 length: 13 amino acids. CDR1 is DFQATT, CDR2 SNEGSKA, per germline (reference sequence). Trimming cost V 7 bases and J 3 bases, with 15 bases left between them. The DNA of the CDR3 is TGCAGTGGCCTTTTGCCGACAGAAGAGACCCAGTACTTC. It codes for CSGLLPTEETQYF.